A selection of T cell receptor beta chains follows, all from one sample in a study of T cell responses to AZD1222 COVID-19 vaccine. Assay used: immunoSEQ multiplex PCR; TCRdb lists only in-frame clones, some missing. The sample lists 100,000 or so clones; roughly 86% were seen once. The sample consisted of peripheral blood, taken on day 0 of AZD1222 vaccination. All receptors come from an adult in good health. Each CDR3 is given with its conserved first and last residue. A D gene is named only where the DNA matches it firmly. The size entry is marked missing in some rows and otherwise reads once, few, many or a size class.

D | J | V | size | DNA | CDR3
- | TRBJ1-4 | TRBV28 | - | TGTGCCAGCACCAAAGGGGGGGTGAATGAAAAACTGTTTTTT | CASTKGGVNEKLFF
TRBD2 | TRBJ2-7 | TRBV30 | - | TGTGCCTGGAGGACTAGCGGGAGTTACGAGCAGTACTTC | CAWRTSGSYEQYF
- | TRBJ1-3 | TRBV27 | - | TGTGCCAAAACAGGGTCTGGAAACACCATATATTTT | CAKTGSGNTIYF
- | TRBJ1-3 | TRBV19 | - | TGTGCCAGTCAACTACAGGGTTCGTTTGGAAACACCATATATTTT | CASQLQGSFGNTIYF
- | TRBJ1-1 | TRBV2 | - | TGTGCCAGCAGTGAGTCGGGCAGGATGATCGGAGCTTTCTTT | CASSESGRMIGAFF
TRBD2 | TRBJ2-1 | TRBV4-3 | - | TGCGCCAGCAGCCAAGGGGCGCTAGCGGGATACAATGAGCAGTTCTTC | CASSQGALAGYNEQFF
- | TRBJ1-1 | TRBV7-8 | - | TGTGCCAGCAGCTCGACCCAGGGGAACACTGAAGCTTTCTTT | CASSSTQGNTEAFF
- | TRBJ1-2 | TRBV7-9 | - | TGTGCCAGCAGCTCCGACAGCGGCTACACCTTC | CASSSDSGYTF
- | TRBJ1-6 | TRBV7-3 | - | TGTGCCAGCAGCTTAACGGGAGGAGCCCTCCACTTT | CASSLTGGALHF
- | TRBJ1-5 | TRBV30 | - | TGTGCCTGGAGTGTACTCCCGAGCCAGCCCCAGCATTTT | CAWSVLPSQPQHF
- | TRBJ2-2 | TRBV7-8 | - | TGTGCCAGCAGAAATTCCAGGGTACGGACCGGGGAGCTGTTTTTT | CASRNSRVRTGELFF
- | TRBJ2-5 | TRBV28 | - | TGTGCCAGCAGTTTATCGCGGGCCCAAGAGACCCAGTACTTC | CASSLSRAQETQYF
TRBD1 | TRBJ1-5 | TRBV4-1 | - | TGCGCCAGCAGCCAAGACACAGGGGGTCAGCCCCAGCATTTT | CASSQDTGGQPQHF
TRBD1 | TRBJ2-2 | TRBV5-1 | few | TGCGCCAGCAGCTTGGCACAGGGGGCGGCCGGGGAGCTGTTTTTT | CASSLAQGAAGELFF
- | TRBJ1-1 | TRBV18 | - | TGTGCCAGCTCAGGGGTTGGGAACACTGAAGCTTTCTTT | CASSGVGNTEAFF
TRBD1 | TRBJ2-7 | TRBV13 | - | TGTGCCAGCAGCTTCGGACAGGCAAGAGAGCAGTACTTC | CASSFGQAREQYF
- | TRBJ1-1 | TRBV28 | - | TGTGCCAGCAGTTTATACGGGGGCGCGGACACTGAAGCTTTCTTT | CASSLYGGADTEAFF
TRBD1 | TRBJ2-7 | TRBV30 | - | TGTGCCTGGTCTCGACAGGGACCCTACGAGCAGTACTTC | CAWSRQGPYEQYF
- | TRBJ1-1 | TRBV18 | - | TGTGCCAGCTCACAGCTACAGTCGGTTGGCACTGAAGCTTTCTTT | CASSQLQSVGTEAFF
- | TRBJ1-2 | TRBV2 | - | TGTGCCAGCAGTGAACAGGGTAGGACCTATGGCTACACCTTC | CASSEQGRTYGYTF
TRBD2 | TRBJ2-1 | TRBV11-2 | - | TGTGCCAGCCGATCTAGCGGCTACAATGAGCAGTTCTTC | CASRSSGYNEQFF
- | TRBJ1-3 | TRBV5-1 | - | TGCGCCAGCAGCTTGCTGACGAGCTCTGGAAACACCATATATTTT | CASSLLTSSGNTIYF
TRBD1 | TRBJ1-6 | TRBV11-2 | - | TGTGCCAGCAGCTTAACACAGGGGCTCTATAATTCACCCCTCCACTTT | CASSLTQGLYNSPLHF
TRBD2 | TRBJ2-3 | TRBV19 | once | TGTGCCAGTAGTAATGCCGGGACTAGCGGGAGTTGGCCGTTATATACGCAGTATTTT | CASSNAGTSGSWPLYTQYF
- | TRBJ1-5 | TRBV2 | - | TGTGCCAGCAGTTCGGGGCCACGGTCGAGTCAGCCCCAGCATTTT | CASSSGPRSSQPQHF
- | TRBJ2-2 | TRBV14 | once | TGTGCCAGCAGCCCCCGGACTACCACCGGGGAGCTGTTTTTT | CASSPRTTTGELFF
- | TRBJ1-1 | TRBV7-2 | - | TGTGCCAGCAGCTTACTCTCAGCCTCTGACACTGAAGCTTTCTTT | CASSLLSASDTEAFF
- | TRBJ1-2 | TRBV9 | - | TGTGCCAGCAGCCCAGATGGGGGGCCAACTAACTATGGCTACACCTTC | CASSPDGGPTNYGYTF
- | TRBJ1-1 | TRBV27 | - | TGTGCCAGCAGTAACCTACAGGTCATGAACACTGAAGCTTTCTTT | CASSNLQVMNTEAFF
- | TRBJ1-3 | TRBV7-2 | - | TGTGCCAGCAGAAACCCGGGACTACCTGGAAACACCATATATTTT | CASRNPGLPGNTIYF
- | TRBJ1-2 | TRBV6-2/TRBV6-3 | - | TGTGCCAGCAGTTACCCAGGGGATGGCTACACCTTC | CASSYPGDGYTF
- | TRBJ2-5 | TRBV7-9 | - | TGTGCCAGCAGCTTGGCGGGGCAGGTGGGGACCCAGTACTTC | CASSLAGQVGTQYF
TRBD2 | TRBJ2-1 | TRBV6-1 | - | TGTGCCAGCAGATTGGTCGGGAGGATTGGGCAGTTCTTC | CASRLVGRIGQFF
- | TRBJ2-2 | TRBV27 | few | TGTGCCAGCAGTTTACGTGGAAACGGGGAGCTGTTTTTT | CASSLRGNGELFF
- | TRBJ1-6 | TRBV2 | - | TGTGCCAGCAGGACACCTACATCTAATTCACCCCTCCACTTT | CASRTPTSNSPLHF
- | TRBJ1-6 | TRBV3-1/TRBV3-2 | - | TGTGCCAGCAGCCAAGAAGGCCTCATTGGTAATTCACCCCTCCACTTT | CASSQEGLIGNSPLHF
- | TRBJ2-7 | TRBV5-4 | - | TGTGCCAGCAGCTATGGGGGGCGCGGCTACGAGCAGTACTTC | CASSYGGRGYEQYF
- | TRBJ2-1 | TRBV9 | once | TGTGCCAGCAGCGTAGGGCCCCACAATGAGCAGTTCTTC | CASSVGPHNEQFF
- | TRBJ1-4 | TRBV29-1 | - | TGCAGCGTAGCGGGCCCCGATGCAACTAATGAAAAACTGTTTTTT | CSVAGPDATNEKLFF
- | TRBJ1-2 | TRBV5-6 | - | TGTGCCAGCAGTTCACCCGGATTTACAAGGGGCTACACCTTC | CASSSPGFTRGYTF